The rows below give T cell receptor beta chains drawn from one sample of a study of PD-1 blockade in classical Hodgkin lymphoma. Sequenced by immunoSEQ multiplex PCR; TCRdb stores in-frame clones only, minus some. Of under 9,000 clones listed, roughly 87% are singletons. Source: peripheral blood mononuclear cells (PBMCs), taken before the fourth cycle of nivolumab. These receptors were taken from a human donor with classical Hodgkin lymphoma. The CDR3 runs from the conserved cysteine through the conserved F or W. The D gene is left open where the match is weak. Size is omitted from some rows. Given values are once, few, many or a class for expanded clones.

D	size	V	J	DNA	CDR3
.	few	TRBV19	TRBJ1-5	TGTGCCAGTAGTGCTTTTCATAGCAATCAGCCCCAGCATTTT	CASSAFHSNQPQHF
.	.	TRBV19	TRBJ1-5	TGTGCCAGTAAGGGCAGACACAATCAGCCCCAGCATTTT	CASKGRHNQPQHF
.	.	TRBV23-1	TRBJ2-7	TGCGCCAGCAGTCAAAAAGAGGGGTTCAACGAGCAGTACTTC	CASSQKEGFNEQYF
TRBD2	.	TRBV27	TRBJ2-1	TGTGCCAGCAGTTTATCGGGGGGACTAGCGGGAGGGTCCTACAATGAGCAGTTCTTC	CASSLSGGLAGGSYNEQFF
.	.	TRBV19	TRBJ2-2	TGTGCCAGTACCCCGGGATCCGGGGAGCTGTTTTTT	CASTPGSGELFF
TRBD1	once	TRBV4-3	TRBJ1-6	TGCGCCAGCAGCCAAGATTGGACAGGGGGAAATTCACCCCTCCACTTT	CASSQDWTGGNSPLHF
TRBD1	.	TRBV5-5	TRBJ2-2	TGTGCCAGCAGCCGCCCAACTGGACAGGGGGTAACCGGGGAGCTGTTTTTT	CASSRPTGQGVTGELFF
.	.	TRBV11-2	TRBJ2-7	TGTGCCAGCAGCCACAACAGGGAATCTCCACAATCTCGCGAGCAGTACTTC	CASSHNRESPQSREQYF
.	.	TRBV19	TRBJ2-1	TGTGCCAGTAGACGGGAGTCGATCTACAATGAGCAGTTCTTC	CASRRESIYNEQFF
.	.	TRBV6-5	TRBJ1-3	TGTGCCAGCAGTTACGAAAAGAGCTCTGGAAACACCATATATTTT	CASSYEKSSGNTIYF
.	.	TRBV7-2	TRBJ2-7	TGTGCCAGCAGCTTAGACCGGAGTAGGTCCTACGAGCAGTACTTC	CASSLDRSRSYEQYF
.	.	TRBV6-5	TRBJ1-2	TGTGCCAGCAGTTACACGGACAACTATGGCTACACCTTC	CASSYTDNYGYTF
.	.	TRBV5-4	TRBJ2-5	TGTGCCAGCAGCCCCCAGGGGTTAGAGACCCAGTACTTC	CASSPQGLETQYF
.	.	TRBV6-1	TRBJ1-2	TGTGCCAGCAGTGAAGCACCGTATGGCTACACCTTC	CASSEAPYGYTF
.	.	TRBV4-1	TRBJ1-1	TGCGCCAGCTCAGGGGTTCTCCGGAACACTGAAGCTTTCTTT	CASSGVLRNTEAFF
TRBD2	.	TRBV7-7	TRBJ2-2	TGTGCCAGCAGCTTACGGACTAGCGGACCGAACACCGGGGAGCTGTTTTTT	CASSLRTSGPNTGELFF
TRBD1	few	TRBV11-2	TRBJ2-2	TGTGCCAGCAGCATTACCTCGGGGACAGGGGGAACCGGGGAGCTGTTTTTT	CASSITSGTGGTGELFF
.	.	TRBV7-8	TRBJ2-7	TGTGCCAGCAGCACACAGAGAGCTAACTCCTACGAGCAGTACTTC	CASSTQRANSYEQYF
.	.	TRBV5-6	TRBJ2-1	TGTGCCAGCAGCTCTCGGGCCGGGGCTTCTTACAATGAGCAGTTCTTC	CASSSRAGASYNEQFF
.	.	TRBV5-1	TRBJ2-1	TGCGCCAGCAGCTCGACCCCAACTAACAATGAGCAGTTCTTC	CASSSTPTNNEQFF
.	.	TRBV28	TRBJ2-1	TGTGCCAGCAGCCGGCCGGGGGTGGAGTACAATGAGCAGTTCTTC	CASSRPGVEYNEQFF
TRBD2	.	TRBV7-6	TRBJ2-1	TGTGCCAGCAGCTTAGTAGCGGGAGATAGTAGGAATGAGCAGTTCTTC	CASSLVAGDSRNEQFF
TRBD2	.	TRBV4-3	TRBJ2-4	TGCGCCAGCAGCCAAGATACAGCGGGAGGCTCCAAAAACATTCAGTACTTC	CASSQDTAGGSKNIQYF
TRBD2	.	TRBV25-1	TRBJ2-5	TGTGCCAGCAGGGGGACTAGCGGGGAAGAGACCCAGTACTTC	CASRGTSGEETQYF
.	.	TRBV27	TRBJ2-7	TGTGCCAGCAGTTTCCGGCAGGGCTACGAGCAGTACTTC	CASSFRQGYEQYF
TRBD2	.	TRBV14	TRBJ2-2	TGTGCCAGCAGCAGGCAGAACTTAGGTAGCGGGAGAGCCGGGGAGCTGTTTTTT	CASSRQNLGSGRAGELFF
.	.	TRBV28	TRBJ1-2	TGTGCCAGCAGTCTCAACTATGGCTACACCTTC	CASSLNYGYTF
TRBD2	few	TRBV5-1	TRBJ2-5	TGCGCCAGCAGCCGGACTAGCGCACAAGAGACCCAGTACTTC	CASSRTSAQETQYF
.	.	TRBV15	TRBJ2-1	TGTGCCACCAGCAGAGCGGCGCAGATAAGATTCAATGAGCAGTTCTTC	CATSRAAQIRFNEQFF
.	.	TRBV5-6	TRBJ1-5	TGTGCCAGCAGCTTGGGGGTTGGTAGCAATCAGCCCCAGCATTTT	CASSLGVGSNQPQHF
.	.	TRBV6-5	TRBJ1-1	TGTGCCACCACTAGGGGTCGGGGCACTGAAGCTTTCTTT	CATTRGRGTEAFF
TRBD1	.	TRBV7-9	TRBJ1-5	TGTGCCAGCAGCTCGACCGACAGGGGGAATCAGCCCCAGCATTTT	CASSSTDRGNQPQHF
.	.	TRBV7-6	TRBJ2-5	TGTGCCAGCAGCTTATATAAGAGTAGAGAGACCCAGTACTTC	CASSLYKSRETQYF
TRBD1	once	TRBV7-9	TRBJ2-2	TGTGCCAGCAGCTTAGGAGGGGGGACAGGGAACACCGGGGAGCTGTTTTTT	CASSLGGGTGNTGELFF
.	once	TRBV5-4	TRBJ2-2	TGTGCCAGCAGCGTAGTTGGCGGCACCGGGGAGCTGTTTTTT	CASSVVGGTGELFF
.	.	TRBV7-9	TRBJ2-3	TGTGCCAGCAGCCTTTCCCGGGATACGCAGTATTTT	CASSLSRDTQYF
.	.	TRBV9	TRBJ1-1	TGTGCCAGCAGCGTAGGGACGGGTACTGAAGCTTTCTTT	CASSVGTGTEAFF
.	.	TRBV5-1	TRBJ1-3	TGCGCCAGCAGCCCGATGGACAGAGGCTCTGGAAACACCATATATTTT	CASSPMDRGSGNTIYF
TRBD2	.	TRBV7-7	TRBJ2-4	TGTGCCAGCAGCTTGTTACCAAAGGGACTAGCGGGAGTGTTGGGAAACATTCAGTACTTC	CASSLLPKGLAGVLGNIQYF
.	.	TRBV27	TRBJ2-7	TGTGCCAGCAGTTTCGGGAGAGGCACCTACGAGCAGTACTTC	CASSFGRGTYEQYF
.	.	TRBV25-1	TRBJ1-5	TGTGCCAGCAGCCCCAGGGTTAGCAATCAGCCCCAGCATTTT	CASSPRVSNQPQHF
TRBD2	.	TRBV7-9	TRBJ2-1	TGTGCCAGCAGCTTATTTGGACTAGCGGACTACAATGAGCAGTTCTTC	CASSLFGLADYNEQFF
.	.	TRBV7-9	TRBJ1-3	TGTGCCAGCAGCCCTGGAAACACCATATATTTT	CASSPGNTIYF
TRBD1	.	TRBV9	TRBJ2-5	TGTGCCAGCAGCGCCGGACAGGTTCAAGAGACCCAGTACTTC	CASSAGQVQETQYF
.	few	TRBV27	TRBJ2-3	TGTGCCAGCAGTTTATGGGGAGACAGCACAGATACGCAGTATTTT	CASSLWGDSTDTQYF
.	.	TRBV20-1	TRBJ2-7	TGCAGTGCCTACAACTACGAGCAGTACTTC	CSAYNYEQYF
.	.	TRBV13	TRBJ1-5	TGTGCCAGCAGCTTAGGGAGGGATCAGCCCCAGCATTTT	CASSLGRDQPQHF
TRBD2	.	TRBV5-1	TRBJ2-5	TGCGCCAGCAGCCCAAGGCTAGCGGGAGTTAGGAGTATAGAGACCCAGTACTTC	CASSPRLAGVRSIETQYF
TRBD1	.	TRBV14	TRBJ2-6	TGTGCCAGCAGCCTCCAGACAGGGACTGGGGCCAACGTCCTGACTTTC	CASSLQTGTGANVLTF
TRBD1	.	TRBV28	TRBJ2-7	TGTGCCAGCAGTCCCGGGACAGGGGCCTACGAGCAGTACTTC	CASSPGTGAYEQYF
TRBD1	.	TRBV29-1	TRBJ1-5	TGCAGCGTCCTGACAGGGGGCAGGGATCAGCCCCAGCATTTT	CSVLTGGRDQPQHF
TRBD2	.	TRBV6-5	TRBJ2-1	TGTGCCAGCAGTTACTCGGGACTAGCGGGAGCAAGGGAGCAGTTCTTC	CASSYSGLAGAREQFF
TRBD2	.	TRBV18	TRBJ2-1	TGTGCCAGCTCAGAGAATAGCGGGGCGGACAATGAGCAGTTCTTC	CASSENSGADNEQFF
.	.	TRBV4-2	TRBJ2-7	TGTGCCAGCAGCCCATCGGACGCCTACGAGCAGTACTTC	CASSPSDAYEQYF
.	.	TRBV21-1	TRBJ2-1	TGTGCCAGCAGCAAAGGTTTGGGGCCTAGCGGGAGAGAGTACAATGAGCAGTTCTTC	CASSKGLGPSGREYNEQFF
.	.	TRBV27	TRBJ1-4	TGTGCCAGCAGTCGTGAGGGGCATGAAAAACTGTTTTTT	CASSREGHEKLFF
.	once	TRBV6-5	TRBJ1-2	TGTGCCAGCAGAACTCGGGGGAGCCCCTATGGCTACACCTTC	CASRTRGSPYGYTF
.	.	TRBV6-5	TRBJ2-5	TGTGCCAGCAGTTACTCACACCGGGGGCAAGAGACCCAGTACTTC	CASSYSHRGQETQYF
TRBD1	.	TRBV5-6	TRBJ2-5	TGTGCCAGCAGCTTGCCGGGACAGCAAGAGACCCAGTACTTC	CASSLPGQQETQYF
TRBD1	.	TRBV9	TRBJ2-5	TGTGCCAGCAGCGTAGATACAGGGGTGATTGAGACCCAGTACTTC	CASSVDTGVIETQYF